Below are 3 T cell receptor beta chains sequenced from a single sample in a study of vaccination effects on CD4 cells after COVID-19. TCRdb's copy holds only in-frame clones and misses some; the assay was immunoSEQ multiplex PCR. Of tens of thousands of clones listed, around 70% are singletons. Prior to sequencing, the ViraFEST assay stimulated PBMC with viral peptide pools, which expanded the antigen-specific CD4+ T cells. Isolating CD4+ T cells followed approximately 10 days of culture. The antigens of these receptors remain unknown. The sample consisted of CD4+ T cells from PBMCs cultured with HCoV-229E spike peptides, taken before COVID-19 vaccination. These receptors all stem from a human donor who received a COVID-19 vaccine.

V is TRBV20-1 and J is TRBJ2-7; 10 nucleotides match TRBD1. CDR1 DFQATT and CDR2 SNEGSKA come from the germline V gene (reference sequence). CDR3 size: 15 residues. J gave up 2 bases and V 3 bases, and 7 bases lay outside the gene matches. The CDR3 protein is CSASPGGTGAYEQYV. CDR3 nucleotide sequence: TGCAGTGCTAGTCCCGGGGGGACAGGGGCCTACGAGCAGTACGTC.

The rearrangement uses TRBV19 and TRBJ1-2; tentative D call: TRBD1 (6 bases). This CDR3 region has 14 residues. V lost 4 bases and J lost 0, with 9 bases in between. Germline lookup yields CDR1 LNHDA and CDR2 SQIVND (reference sequence). The CDR3 protein is CASSRDIANYGYTF. The CDR3 DNA reads TGTGCCAGTAGTAGGGACATTGCTAACTATGGCTACACCTTC.

The chain combines TRBV30 with TRBJ1-6; D not resolved. Germline loops: CDR1 GTSNPN, CDR2 SVGIG (reference sequence). V lost 0 bases and J 14 bases, leaving 17 bases between the germline ends. The CDR3 spans 14 residues. The CDR3 sequence: CAWSVTGSVQSLHF. The CDR3 DNA reads as TGTGCCTGGAGTGTTACCGGCAGCGTTCAGTCCCTCCACTTT.